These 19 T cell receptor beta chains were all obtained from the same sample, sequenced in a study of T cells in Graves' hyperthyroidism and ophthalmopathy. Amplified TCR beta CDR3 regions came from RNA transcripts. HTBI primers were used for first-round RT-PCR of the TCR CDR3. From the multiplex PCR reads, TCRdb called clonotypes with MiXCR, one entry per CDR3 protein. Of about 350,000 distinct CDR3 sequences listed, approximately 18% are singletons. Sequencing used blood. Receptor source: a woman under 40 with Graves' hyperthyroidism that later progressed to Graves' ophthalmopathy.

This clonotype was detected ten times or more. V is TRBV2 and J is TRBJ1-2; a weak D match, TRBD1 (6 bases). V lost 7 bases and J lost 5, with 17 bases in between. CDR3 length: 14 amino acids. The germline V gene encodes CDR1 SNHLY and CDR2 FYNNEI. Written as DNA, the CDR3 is TGTGCCAGCACGTTCGGGGGCGCTGAGTATGGCTACACCTTC. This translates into CASTFGGAEYGYTF.

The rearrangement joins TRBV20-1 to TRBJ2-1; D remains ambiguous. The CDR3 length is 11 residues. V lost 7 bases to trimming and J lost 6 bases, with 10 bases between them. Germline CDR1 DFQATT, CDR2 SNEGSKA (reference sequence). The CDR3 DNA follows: TGCAGTGGATGGCTGGGCAATGAGCAGTTCTTC. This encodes CSGWLGNEQFF.

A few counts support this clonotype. The CDR3 loop is CATSAPPGQGENEQFF. CDR3 coding DNA: TGTGCCACCAGTGCACCGCCGGGACAGGGGGAAAATGAGCAGTTCTTC. The chain is built from TRBV24-1 and TRBJ2-1; 11 positions agree with TRBD1. The germline V gene has CDR1 KGHDR and CDR2 SFDVKD. The CDR3 is 16 amino acids. With 5 bases clipped from V and 7 bases from J, the junction kept 9 bases outside the gene matches.

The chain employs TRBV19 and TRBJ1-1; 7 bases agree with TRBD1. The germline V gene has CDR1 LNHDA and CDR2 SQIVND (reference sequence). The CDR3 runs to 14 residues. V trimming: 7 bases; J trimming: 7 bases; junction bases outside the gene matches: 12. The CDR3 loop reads CASNGDRGNREAFF. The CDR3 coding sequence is TGTGCCAGTAATGGGGACAGAGGAAACCGTGAAGCTTTCTTT.

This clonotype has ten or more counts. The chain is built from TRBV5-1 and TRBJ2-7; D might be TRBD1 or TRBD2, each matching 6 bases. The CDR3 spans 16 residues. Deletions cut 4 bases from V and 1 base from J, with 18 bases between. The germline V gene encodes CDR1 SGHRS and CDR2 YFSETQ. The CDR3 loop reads CASSALPRGRSYEQYF. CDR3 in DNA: TGCGCCAGCAGCGCCTTACCCCGGGGGCGGTCCTACGAGCAGTACTTC.

CDR3 bases: TGTGCCAGCAGTTTATTGGGGGGGGTGAGCACTGAAGCTTTCTTT. Translation: CASSLLGGVSTEAFF. V gene TRBV27 combines with J gene TRBJ1-1; D perhaps matches TRBD1 (5 bases). Trimming left V 1 base short and J 4 bases short, with 13 bases between. Germline values: CDR1 MNHEY, CDR2 SMNVEV (reference sequence). The CDR3 totals 15 residues.

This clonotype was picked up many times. The CDR3 nucleotides read TGTGCCATCAGTGGGGACAGGGGAGTGATTGGCTACACCTTC. The encoded protein is CAISGDRGVIGYTF. The V and J genes are TRBV10-3 and TRBJ1-2; TRBD1 matches 10 bases. Germline CDR1 reads ENHRY; CDR2 reads SYGVKD. J lost 7 bases, V lost 4 bases, and 6 bases had no gene match. The CDR3 runs to 14 residues.

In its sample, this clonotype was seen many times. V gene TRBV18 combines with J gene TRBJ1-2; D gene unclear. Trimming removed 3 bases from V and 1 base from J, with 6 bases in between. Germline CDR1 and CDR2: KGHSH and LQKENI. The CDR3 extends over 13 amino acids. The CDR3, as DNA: TGTGCCAGCTCACCTACGGTTAACTATGGCTACACCTTC. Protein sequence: CASSPTVNYGYTF.

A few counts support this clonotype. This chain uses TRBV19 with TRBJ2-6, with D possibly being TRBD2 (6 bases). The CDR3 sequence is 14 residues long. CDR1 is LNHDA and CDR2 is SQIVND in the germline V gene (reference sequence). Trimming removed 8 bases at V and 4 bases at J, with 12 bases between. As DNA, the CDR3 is TGTGCCAGTGAACACCGGGGGGGGGCCAACGTCCTGACTTTC. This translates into CASEHRGGANVLTF.

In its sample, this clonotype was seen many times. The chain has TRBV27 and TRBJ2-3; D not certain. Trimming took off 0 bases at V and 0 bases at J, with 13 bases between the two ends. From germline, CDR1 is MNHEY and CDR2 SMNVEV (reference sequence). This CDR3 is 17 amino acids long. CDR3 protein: CASSLSPAGVSTDTQYF. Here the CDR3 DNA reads TGTGCCAGCAGTTTATCGCCCGCTGGGGTTAGCACAGATACGCAGTATTTT.

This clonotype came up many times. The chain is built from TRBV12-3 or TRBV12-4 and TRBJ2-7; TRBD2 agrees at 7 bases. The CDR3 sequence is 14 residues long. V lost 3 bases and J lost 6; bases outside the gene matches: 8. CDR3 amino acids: CASSFWRERLEQYF. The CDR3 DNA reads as TGTGCCAGCAGTTTTTGGCGGGAGAGACTCGAGCAGTACTTC.

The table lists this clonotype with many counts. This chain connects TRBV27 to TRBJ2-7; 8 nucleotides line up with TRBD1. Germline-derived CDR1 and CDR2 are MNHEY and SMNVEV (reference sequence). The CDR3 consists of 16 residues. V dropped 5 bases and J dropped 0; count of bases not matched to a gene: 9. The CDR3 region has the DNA TGTGCCAGCAGTCCATTGTGGGACAGGAGCTCCTACGAGCAGTACTTC. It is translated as CASSPLWDRSSYEQYF.

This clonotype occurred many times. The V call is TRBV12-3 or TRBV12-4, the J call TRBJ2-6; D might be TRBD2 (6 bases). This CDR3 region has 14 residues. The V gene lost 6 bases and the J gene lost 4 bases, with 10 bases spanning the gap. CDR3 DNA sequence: TGTGCCAGCAGCCTGGGACTCGGGGCCAACGTCCTGACTTTC. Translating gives CASSLGLGANVLTF.

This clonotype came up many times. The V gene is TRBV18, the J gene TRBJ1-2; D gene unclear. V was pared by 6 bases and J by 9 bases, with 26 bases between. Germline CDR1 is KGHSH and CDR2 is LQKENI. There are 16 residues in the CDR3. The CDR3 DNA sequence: TGTGCCAGCTCCCTGACCATTGGCATCCACGGCGGTAGCTACACCTTC. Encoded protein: CASSLTIGIHGGSYTF.

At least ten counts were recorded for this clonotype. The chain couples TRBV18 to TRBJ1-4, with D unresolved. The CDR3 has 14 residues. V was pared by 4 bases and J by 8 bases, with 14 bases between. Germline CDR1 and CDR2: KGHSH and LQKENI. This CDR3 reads CASSRGRLEEKLFF. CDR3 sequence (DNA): TGTGCCAGCTCACGCGGACGACTAGAAGAAAAACTGTTTTTT.

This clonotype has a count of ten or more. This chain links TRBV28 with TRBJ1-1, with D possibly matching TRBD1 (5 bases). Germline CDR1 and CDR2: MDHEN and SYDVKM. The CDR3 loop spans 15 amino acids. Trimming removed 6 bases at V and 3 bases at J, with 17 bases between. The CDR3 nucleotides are TGTGCCAGCAGCCTATTAGGCAGGGAAGACACTGAAGCTTTCTTT. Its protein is CASSLLGREDTEAFF.

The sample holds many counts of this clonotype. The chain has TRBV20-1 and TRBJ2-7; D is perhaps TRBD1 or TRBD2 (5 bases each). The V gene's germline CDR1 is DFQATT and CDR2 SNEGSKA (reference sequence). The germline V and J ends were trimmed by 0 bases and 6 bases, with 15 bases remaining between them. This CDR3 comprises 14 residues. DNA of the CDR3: TGCAGTGCTAGAGATTCCGAGGGGCTAGGCGAGCAGTACTTC. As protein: CSARDSEGLGEQYF.

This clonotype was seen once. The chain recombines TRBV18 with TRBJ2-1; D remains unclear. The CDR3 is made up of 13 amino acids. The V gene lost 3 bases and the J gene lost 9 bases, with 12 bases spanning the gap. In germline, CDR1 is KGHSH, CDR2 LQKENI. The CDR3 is CASSPLGLGEQFF. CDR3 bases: TGTGCCAGCTCACCTTTGGGTTTAGGTGAGCAGTTCTTC.

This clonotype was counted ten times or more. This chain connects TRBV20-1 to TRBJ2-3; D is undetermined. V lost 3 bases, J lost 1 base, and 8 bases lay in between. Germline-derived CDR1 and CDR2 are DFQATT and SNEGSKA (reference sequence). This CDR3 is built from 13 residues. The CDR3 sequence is CSASGGGTDTQYF. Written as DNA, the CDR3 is TGCAGTGCTAGTGGCGGCGGCACAGATACGCAGTATTTT.